Below, one T cell receptor beta chain is given with its context. Its matching antigen is unknown. Regarding treatment: roughly 10-day PBMC culture with coronavirus spike peptide pools or control peptides (ViraFEST assay). Following expansion of antigen-specific T cells with peptide pools, ViraFEST then sequenced TCRs. Dates of PCR positivity, March to December 2020, preceded the US Alpha, Beta and Delta variants. Per the germline V gene, CDR1 is DFQATT and CDR2 is SNEGSKA (reference sequence). Trimming took off 3 bases at V and 7 bases at J, with 8 bases between the two ends. The CDR3 spans 11 residues. This sample was taken from a study of vaccination and CD4 T cells after COVID-19. Overall study: Post-diagnosis, post-COVID samples were collected after a median roughly 100 days, ranging 35 to 161.

The assay that was used to sequence DNA from cultured CD4+ T cells was the Oncomine TCR Beta short-read assay. TCRdb itself ran the PCR reads through MiXCR, one entry per CDR3 protein. The sample includes about 16,000 distinct CDR3 sequences, 50% seen only once; the top ten take approximately 10%. The receptor was derived from a human donor who had recovered from COVID-19. Sequenced sample: CD4+ T cells from blood, cultured in vitro. The chain uses TRBV20-1 and TRBJ2-3; the D is unclear. As DNA, the CDR3 is TGCAGTGCTAGCGATGGATATACGCAGTATTTT. The encoded protein is CSASDGYTQYF.